This TCR beta chain appears in the sequencing data of a study of blood T cell repertoires in COVID-19. This clone was counted once. Participant ages covered about 18 to 100 years across 24 US areas. Participants reported their clinical history, and cohort assignment relied on those reports. Losses at the gene ends were 6 bases for V and 1 base for J; bases not matched to a gene: 6. CDR1 SGHAT and CDR2 FQNNGV come from the germline V gene. The CDR3 sequence is 14 residues long. Authors' processing steps: From reference gene primer amplification, estimates of nucleated cell counts were derived. Repertoires were generated with immunoSEQ multiplex PCR, while TCRdb's copy carries only in-frame clones and drops some. V, J and clone size are taken as reported in that table, and D and trimming were inferred from the DNA itself. The sample includes some 230,000 clones, about 80% seen only once; the top ten take about 1.3%.

V usage is TRBV11-2 and J usage is TRBJ2-7; 7 nucleotides agree with TRBD1. The receptor was derived from a woman in her forties with acute COVID-19. The specimen sequenced was PBMCs or T cells enriched from blood (not recorded which). This chain's CDR3 is CASSRQGLSYEQYF. As DNA, the CDR3 is TGTGCCAGCAGTCGACAGGGTCTATCCTACGAGCAGTACTTC.